The 10 T cell receptor beta chains below all came from one sample that was sequenced in a study. TCRdb reprocessed the reads with MiXCR, giving one entry per CDR3 protein. Of roughly 6,400 distinct CDR3 sequences in the sample, over 30% are singletons; the top ten hold 22%. The sequenced material came from blood. Receptor source: a human donor.

The rearrangement uses TRBV4-2 and TRBJ1-1; D is perhaps TRBD1 (6 bases). The V and J ends lost 4 bases and 1 base respectively, with 10 bases between them. There are 14 residues in the CDR3. Germline V gives CDR1 LGHNA, CDR2 YNFKEQ. Here the CDR3 DNA reads TGTGCCAGCAGCCGAGAACAGGGGAACACTGAAGCTTTCTTT. Its translation: CASSREQGNTEAFF.

The chain carries TRBV20-1 and TRBJ1-1; the D is unclear. From germline, CDR1 is DFQATT and CDR2 SNEGSKA (reference sequence). There are 12 residues in the CDR3. Here the CDR3 DNA reads TGCAGCCGCCAGATTATGAACACTGAAGCTTTCTTT. This sequence encodes CSRQIMNTEAFF.

Comments on this clonotype: One junction end does not reproduce the germline sequence, and a read error may be involved. The rearrangement joins TRBV18 to TRBJ2-4; unclear D gene. The CDR3 covers 14 residues. Germline CDR1 KGHSH, CDR2 LQKENI. The chain's CDR3 is CDSSPPLAKNIQYF. DNA for the CDR3: TGTGACAGCTCTCCACCCCTAGCCAAAAACATTCAGTACTTC.

This clonotype was seen repeatedly, ten times or more. The J gene is TRBJ1-2, the V gene TRBV4-2, with a tentative D call TRBD1 (5 bases). Germline values: CDR1 LGHNA, CDR2 YNFKEQ. The germline V and J ends were trimmed by 0 bases and 8 bases, with 16 bases remaining between them. The CDR3 length is 15 residues. Written as DNA, the CDR3 is TGTGCCAGCAGCCAAGACGTACCAACGGACACAGGCTACACCTTC. It specifies CASSQDVPTDTGYTF.

The chain employs TRBV30 and TRBJ2-1, with D tentatively TRBD2 (5 bases). V lost 2 bases and J 12 bases, leaving 14 bases between the germline ends. This CDR3 is built from 12 residues. In germline, CDR1 is GTSNPN, CDR2 SVGIG (reference sequence). The CDR3 region has the DNA TGTGCCTGGAGTCACCAGAGGGATACGCAGTTCTTC. It yields the protein CAWSHQRDTQFF. Combining the CDR3 with reference TRBV30 and TRBJ2-1 gives the whole variable domain SQTIHQWPATLVQPVGSPLSLECTVEGTSNPNLYWYRQAAGRGLQLLFYSVGIGQISSEVPQNLSASRPQDRQFILSSKKLLLSDSGFYLCAWSHQRDTQFFGPGTRLTVL.

The chain links TRBV29-1 to TRBJ1-1; maybe TRBD1 (5 bases). Germline V gene data show CDR1 as SQVTM and CDR2 as ANQGSEA. Between the trimmed V and J ends, which lost 1 base and 4 bases, there was a span of 10 bases. This CDR3 contains 13 residues. CDR3 nucleotide sequence: TGCAGCGTTGAAGTGGGGGTTTCCACTGAAGCTTTCTTT. Protein: CSVEVGVSTEAFF.

V is TRBV19 and J is TRBJ1-2, with D hard to call. The CDR3 runs 8 residues. Looked up from germline, CDR1 is LNHDA and CDR2 is SQIVND (reference sequence). CDR3 DNA sequence: TGTGCTAACTATGGCTACACCTTC. Translating gives CANYGYTF.

This clonotype is labeled medium-sized. The chain combines TRBV18 with TRBJ2-7; D call uncertain. The ends were cut back, 3 bases at V and 7 bases at J, with 13 bases in the middle. CDR1 and CDR2 from the germline V gene are KGHSH and LQKENI. This CDR3 is built from 13 residues. The CDR3 reads CASSPRTVEEQYF. The CDR3 DNA sequence: TGTGCCAGCTCACCTAGGACGGTCGAAGAGCAGTACTTC. Drawing the rest from reference TRBV18 and TRBJ2-7, the complete variable domain is NAGVMQNPRHLVRRRGQEARLRCSPMKGHSHVYWYRQLPEEGLKFMVYLQKENIIDESGMPKERFSAEFPKEGPSILRIQQVVRGDSAAYFCASSPRTVEEQYFGPGTRLTVT.

As regards this clonotype: This sequence may be a read error, since a much larger clone differs from it by one base. The chain recombines TRBV18 with TRBJ2-1; no clear D gene. This CDR3 region has 14 residues. V dropped 1 base and J dropped 10 bases, with 14 bases sitting between them. The V gene's germline CDR1 is KGHSH and CDR2 LQKENI. The CDR3, as DNA: TGTGCCAGCTCACCACGAGGCACGGCAAACGAGCAGTTCTTC. Translating gives CASSPRGTANEQFF.

This sequence joins TRBV4-2 and TRBJ1-4; no reliable D call. The V and J ends lost 3 bases and 7 bases respectively, with 18 bases between them. CDR1 and CDR2 (germline): LGHNA, YNFKEQ. This CDR3 has 16 residues. The CDR3 loop is CASSHSRPAGSEKLFF. CDR3 bases: TGTGCCAGCAGCCACTCTCGCCCGGCGGGGAGTGAAAAACTGTTTTTT.